The clone carrying this T cell receptor beta chain showed up just once. V lost 8 bases and J lost 1; bases outside the gene matches: 5. This CDR3 has 14 amino acids. Germline lookup yields CDR1 MNHEY and CDR2 SVGAGI. These data come from a study of blood T cell repertoires in COVID-19. Study in general: PBMCs, B-cell-depleted T cells, or T cells were the source of the cDNA or gDNA that made up the material.

TCRdb's copy holds only in-frame clones and misses some; the assay was immunoSEQ multiplex PCR. The sample lists approximately 290,000 clones, about 90% seen once, with 11% in the top ten. The sequenced material came from peripheral blood. This receptor was taken from a young woman with COVID-19, enrolled during active disease. V and J are TRBV6-5 and TRBJ2-5; 9 bases align to TRBD2. CDR3 coding DNA: TGTGCCAGCCAGCGGGGGGCCGTCCAAGAGACCCAGTACTTC. Its translation: CASQRGAVQETQYF.